This is a list of T cell receptor beta chains from one sample in a study of shared clonotypes between healthy human individuals. TCRdb's table, derived via immunoSEQ multiplex PCR, lists solely in-frame clones and lacks some. The data contain over 2 million clones, 95% of them singletons. The sample comprised naive CD4+ T cells sorted from blood. The source of these receptors is a man between 18 and 29 years old in good health. The CDR3 runs from the conserved cysteine through the conserved F or W. The D gene is left open where the match is weak. Clone size is shown for a subset of rows, as once, few, many or a class of expanded clone.

>once|TRBV7-9|-|TRBJ1-4
CASTSGNEKLFF
TGTGCCAGCACCTCGGGTAATGAAAAACTGTTTTTT
>-|TRBV7-9|-|TRBJ2-7
CASSLIDRPYEQYF
TGTGCCAGCAGCTTAATTGACCGACCCTACGAGCAGTACTTC
>-|TRBV5-4|TRBD1|TRBJ2-5
CASSQSPGTGTQETQYF
TGTGCCAGCAGCCAGAGTCCCGGGACAGGGACTCAAGAGACCCAGTACTTC
>-|TRBV2|-|TRBJ2-7
CASSERSGGTYEQYF
TGTGCCAGCAGTGAAAGGTCTGGAGGGACCTACGAGCAGTACTTC
>-|TRBV4-2|-|TRBJ1-1
CASSLGVGGNTEAFF
TGTGCCAGCAGCCTAGGGGTCGGAGGAAACACTGAAGCTTTCTTT
>-|TRBV30|-|TRBJ2-5
CAWSANFRETQYF
TGTGCCTGGAGTGCAAACTTTAGAGAGACCCAGTACTTC
>-|TRBV6-1|-|TRBJ2-2
CASSAPGGTGELFF
TGTGCCAGCAGTGCGCCAGGGGGGACCGGGGAGCTGTTTTTT
>-|TRBV6-1|-|TRBJ1-1
CASSAARGYTEAFF
TGTGCCAGCAGTGCTGCTCGAGGGTACACTGAAGCTTTCTTT
>-|TRBV7-8|TRBD2|TRBJ2-5
CASSLKRGRPQETQYF
TGTGCCAGCAGCTTGAAGCGGGGGAGACCTCAAGAGACCCAGTACTTC
>-|TRBV27|TRBD1|TRBJ1-5
CASSLYRGNQPQHF
TGTGCCAGCAGTTTATACAGGGGGAATCAGCCCCAGCATTTT
>-|TRBV2|-|TRBJ2-6
CASRLRTLGANVLTF
TGTGCCAGCAGGCTACGAACCCTCGGGGCCAACGTCCTGACTTTC
>-|TRBV6-5|TRBD1|TRBJ1-5
CASRKGTQGNQPQHF
TGTGCCAGCAGGAAAGGGACACAGGGGAATCAGCCCCAGCATTTT
>-|TRBV18|-|TRBJ1-4
CASSLYPVSATNEKLFF
TGTGCCAGCTCACTCTACCCCGTTTCAGCAACTAATGAAAAACTGTTTTTT
>-|TRBV19|-|TRBJ1-5
CASSIVTNSNQPQHF
TGTGCCAGTAGTATCGTCACGAATAGCAATCAGCCCCAGCATTTT
>-|TRBV14|TRBD1|TRBJ2-7
CASSQLVGTAESYEQYF
TGTGCCAGCAGCCAGTTGGTGGGGACAGCTGAATCCTACGAGCAGTACTTC
>-|TRBV9|-|TRBJ2-3
CASSVEAASTDTQYF
TGTGCCAGCAGCGTAGAGGCAGCTAGCACAGATACGCAGTATTTT
>few|TRBV1|-|TRBJ2-1
CTSREGRFVHEQFF
TGCACCAGCCGGGAGGGGAGGTTTGTACATGAGCAGTTCTTC
>-|TRBV5-1|TRBD2|TRBJ2-1
CASSPGGLNNEQFF
TGCGCCAGCAGCCCGGGGGGGCTAAACAATGAGCAGTTCTTC
>-|TRBV9|-|TRBJ1-4
CASSVAPAEKLFF
TGTGCCAGCAGCGTAGCCCCGGCTGAAAAACTGTTTTTT
>-|TRBV5-4|TRBD1|TRBJ1-1
CASSSPGQLNTEAFF
TGTGCCAGCAGCTCACCGGGACAGTTGAACACTGAAGCTTTCTTT
>-|TRBV7-9|TRBD1|TRBJ1-1
CASSFQGVNTEAFF
TGTGCCAGCAGCTTCCAGGGGGTGAACACTGAAGCTTTCTTT
>-|TRBV29-1|-|TRBJ1-1
CSATVMNTEAFF
TGCAGCGCGACGGTAATGAACACTGAAGCTTTCTTT
>once|TRBV7-8|-|TRBJ2-2
CASSLGGGGGPVLGTGELFF
TGTGCCAGCAGCTTAGGGGGAGGAGGGGGCCCTGTTCTAGGCACCGGGGAGCTGTTTTTT
>once|TRBV6-1|-|TRBJ1-5
CASSEFLGQPQHF
TGTGCCAGCAGTGAATTTCTGGGTCAGCCCCAGCATTTT
>once|TRBV7-6|TRBD2|TRBJ2-3
CASSSRTSGSADTQYF
TGTGCCAGCAGCTCTCGGACTAGCGGGAGCGCCGATACGCAGTATTTT
>-|TRBV5-1|TRBD2|TRBJ2-5
CASSPRTSGAETQYF
TGCGCCAGCAGCCCTCGGACTAGCGGGGCTGAGACCCAGTACTTC
>-|TRBV6-6|-|TRBJ1-4
CASSQPATNEKLFF
TGTGCCAGCAGCCAGCCTGCAACTAATGAAAAACTGTTTTTT
>-|TRBV30|-|TRBJ2-3
CAWSTKGTADTQYF
TGTGCCTGGAGTACAAAAGGGACGGCAGATACGCAGTATTTT
>-|TRBV5-1|TRBD1|TRBJ1-6
CASSVGQGAVGPLHF
TGCGCCAGCAGTGTGGGACAGGGCGCCGTTGGACCCCTCCACTTT
>-|TRBV6-1|-|TRBJ1-6
CASSEVPPLKDSPLHF
TGTGCCAGCAGTGAAGTACCCCCACTAAAGGATTCACCCCTCCACTTT
>once|TRBV6-1|-|TRBJ1-5
CASSGGRENQPQHF
TGTGCCAGCAGTGGCGGACGAGAGAATCAGCCCCAGCATTTT
>-|TRBV29-1|TRBD2|TRBJ2-5
CSVESGEGETQYF
TGCAGCGTTGAGTCGGGGGAGGGAGAGACCCAGTACTTC
>once|TRBV6-5|-|TRBJ2-3
CASSYGGLGTDTQYF
TGTGCCAGCAGTTACGGGGGGCTGGGGACAGATACGCAGTATTTT
>-|TRBV7-3|TRBD2|TRBJ2-3
CASSPGTSGGNTQYF
TGTGCCAGCAGCCCCGGGACTAGCGGGGGTAATACGCAGTATTTT
>-|TRBV18|-|TRBJ2-2
CASSPYQLPRLANTGELFF
TGTGCCAGCTCACCATACCAGTTGCCCCGGCTCGCGAACACCGGGGAGCTGTTTTTT
>once|TRBV2|TRBD1|TRBJ2-3
CASRADRVPDTQYF
TGTGCCAGCAGAGCGGACAGGGTCCCAGATACGCAGTATTTT
>once|TRBV5-1|-|TRBJ2-4
CASRGTEAGNIQYF
TGCGCCAGCAGGGGTACGGAGGCGGGAAACATTCAGTACTTC
>-|TRBV5-1|-|TRBJ2-1
CASSRDGASVYEQFF
TGCGCCAGCAGCCGCGACGGGGCAAGTGTGTATGAGCAGTTCTTC
>-|TRBV4-1|-|TRBJ1-3
CASSQFRDPFGNTIYF
TGCGCCAGCAGCCAATTTCGGGATCCCTTTGGAAACACCATATATTTT
>-|TRBV6-5|-|TRBJ1-1
CASSFRADTEAFF
TGTGCCAGCAGTTTTAGGGCGGACACTGAAGCTTTCTTT
>-|TRBV6-4|-|TRBJ1-2
CASSDSGGNYGYTF
TGTGCCAGCAGTGACTCTGGCGGAAACTATGGCTACACCTTC
>-|TRBV28|-|TRBJ1-5
CASTHRVSNQPQHF
TGTGCCAGCACCCACAGGGTTAGCAATCAGCCCCAGCATTTT